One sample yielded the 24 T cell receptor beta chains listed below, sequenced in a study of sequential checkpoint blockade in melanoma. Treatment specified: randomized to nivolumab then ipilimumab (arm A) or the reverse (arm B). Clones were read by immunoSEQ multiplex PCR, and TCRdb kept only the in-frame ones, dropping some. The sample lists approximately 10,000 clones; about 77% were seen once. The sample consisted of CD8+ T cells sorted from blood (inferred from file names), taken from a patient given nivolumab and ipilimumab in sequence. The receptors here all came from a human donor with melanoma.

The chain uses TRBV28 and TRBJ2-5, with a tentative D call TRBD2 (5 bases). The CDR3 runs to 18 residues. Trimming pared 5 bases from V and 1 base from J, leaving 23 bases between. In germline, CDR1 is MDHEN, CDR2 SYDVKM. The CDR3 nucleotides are TGTGCCAGCAGTCTCAACAGTAAGAGCGGATATTTCCAAGAGACCCAGTACTTC. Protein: CASSLNSKSGYFQETQYF. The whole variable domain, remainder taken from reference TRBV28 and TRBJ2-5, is DVKVTQSSRYLVKRTGEKVFLECVQDMDHENMFWYRQDPGLGLRLIYFSYDVKMKEKGDIPEGYSVSREKKERFSLILESASTNQTSMYLCASSLNSKSGYFQETQYFGPGTRLLVL.

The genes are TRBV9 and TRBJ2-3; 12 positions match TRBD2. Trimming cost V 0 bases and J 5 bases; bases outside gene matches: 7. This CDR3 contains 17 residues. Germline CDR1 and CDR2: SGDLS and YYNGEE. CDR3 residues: CASSVEGLAGSVDTQYF. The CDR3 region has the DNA TGTGCCAGCAGCGTAGAAGGACTAGCGGGAAGTGTAGATACGCAGTATTTT.

CDR3 residues: CASSFREGEAGELFF. In DNA, the CDR3 is TGTGCCAGCAGTTTTAGAGAAGGGGAAGCCGGGGAGCTGTTTTTT. The chain joins TRBV27 to TRBJ2-2; D is possibly TRBD1 (5 bases). CDR1 MNHEY and CDR2 SMNVEV come from the germline V gene (reference sequence). The CDR3 is 15 amino acids. Deletions cut 3 bases from V and 6 bases from J, with 14 bases between.

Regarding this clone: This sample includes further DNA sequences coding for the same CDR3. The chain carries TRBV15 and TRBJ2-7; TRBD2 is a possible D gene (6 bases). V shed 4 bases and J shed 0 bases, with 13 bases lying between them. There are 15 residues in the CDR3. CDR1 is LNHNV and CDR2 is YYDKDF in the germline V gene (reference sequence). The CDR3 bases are TGTGCCACCAGCATCTTGGCGGGACCCTCCTACGAGCAGTACTTC. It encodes CATSILAGPSYEQYF.

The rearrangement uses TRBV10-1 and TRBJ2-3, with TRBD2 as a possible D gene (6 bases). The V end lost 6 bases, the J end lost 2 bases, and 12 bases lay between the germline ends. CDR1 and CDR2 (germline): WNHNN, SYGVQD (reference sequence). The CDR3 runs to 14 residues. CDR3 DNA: TGCGCCAGCAGGGGTAGCGGACACACAGATACGCAGTATTTT. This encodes CASRGSGHTDTQYF.

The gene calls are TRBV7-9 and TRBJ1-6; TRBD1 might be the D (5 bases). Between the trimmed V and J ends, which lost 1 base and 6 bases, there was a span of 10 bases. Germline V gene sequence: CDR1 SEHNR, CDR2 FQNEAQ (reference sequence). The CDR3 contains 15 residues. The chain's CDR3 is CASSLVGGGNSPLHF. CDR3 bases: TGTGCCAGCAGCTTAGTGGGGGGAGGTAATTCACCCCTCCACTTT.

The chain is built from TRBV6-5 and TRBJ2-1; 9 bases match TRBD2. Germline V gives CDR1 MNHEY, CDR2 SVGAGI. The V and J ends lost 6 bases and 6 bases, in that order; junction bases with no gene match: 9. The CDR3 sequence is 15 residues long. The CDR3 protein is CASSNLGLAANEQFF. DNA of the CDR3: TGTGCCAGCAGCAACCTGGGACTAGCCGCCAATGAGCAGTTCTTC.

CDR3 loop: CASSPGQGLVDVTEAFF. Written as DNA, the CDR3 is TGCGCCAGCAGCCCAGGACAGGGGCTAGTAGACGTCACTGAAGCTTTCTTT. The chain has TRBV4-1 and TRBJ1-1; 9 bases match TRBD1. Unmatched junction bases numbered 13, after V lost 4 bases and J lost 4 bases. The germline gives CDR1 MGHRA, CDR2 YSYEKL. The CDR3 has 17 residues.

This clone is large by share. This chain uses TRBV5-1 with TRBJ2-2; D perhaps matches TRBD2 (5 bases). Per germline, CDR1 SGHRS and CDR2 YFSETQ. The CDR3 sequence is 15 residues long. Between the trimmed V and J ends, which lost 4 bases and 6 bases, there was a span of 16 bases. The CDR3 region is CASSLGLGGAGELFF. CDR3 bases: TGCGCCAGCAGCCTTGGACTCGGTGGGGCCGGGGAGCTGTTTTTT.

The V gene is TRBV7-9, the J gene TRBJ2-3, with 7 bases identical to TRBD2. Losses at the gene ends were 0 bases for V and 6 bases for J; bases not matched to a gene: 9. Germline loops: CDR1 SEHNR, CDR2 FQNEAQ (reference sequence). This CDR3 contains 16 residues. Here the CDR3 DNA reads TGTGCCAGCAGCTTAGCGTTAACTAGCGAGGGGGATACGCAGTATTTT. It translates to CASSLALTSEGDTQYF.

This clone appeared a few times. CDR3 sequence: CASSLGTSDEQYF. Here the CDR3 DNA reads TGCGCCAGCAGCTTGGGGACTAGCGACGAGCAGTACTTC. The chain is built from TRBV5-1 and TRBJ2-7; the match to TRBD2 covers 9 bases. Germline CDR1 and CDR2: SGHRS and YFSETQ. CDR3 length equals 13 residues. The V gene end was trimmed by 0 bases and the J gene end by 5 bases; junction bases not matched to a gene: 0.

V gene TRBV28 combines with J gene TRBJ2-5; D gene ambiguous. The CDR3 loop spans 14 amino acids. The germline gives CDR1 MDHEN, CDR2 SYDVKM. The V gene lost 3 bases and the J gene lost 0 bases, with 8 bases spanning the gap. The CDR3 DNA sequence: TGTGCCAGCAGTTTCGTTGGCAACCAAGAGACCCAGTACTTC. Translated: CASSFVGNQETQYF.

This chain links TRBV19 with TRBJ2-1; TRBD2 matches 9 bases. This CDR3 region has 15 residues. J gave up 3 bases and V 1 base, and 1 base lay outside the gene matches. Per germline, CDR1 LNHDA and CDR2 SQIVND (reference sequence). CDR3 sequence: CASSIASGDYNEQFF. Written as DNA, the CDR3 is TGTGCCAGTAGTATAGCTAGCGGGGACTACAATGAGCAGTTCTTC.

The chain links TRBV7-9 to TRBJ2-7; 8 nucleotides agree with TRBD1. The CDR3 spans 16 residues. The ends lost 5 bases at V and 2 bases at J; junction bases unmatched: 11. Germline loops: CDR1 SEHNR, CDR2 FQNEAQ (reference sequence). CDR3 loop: CASSQSGQGNPYEQYF. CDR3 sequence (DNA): TGTGCCAGCAGCCAAAGCGGACAGGGAAATCCCTACGAGCAGTACTTC.

The CDR3 region is CASSQVSGRGLFF. For the CDR3, the DNA is TGCGCCAGCAGCCAAGTGTCGGGCAGGGGACTGTTTTTT. V and J are TRBV4-3 and TRBJ1-4; tentative D call: TRBD1 (6 bases). CDR3 length: 13 amino acids. Looked up from germline, CDR1 is LGHNA and CDR2 is YSLEER. Trimming removed 1 base from V and 13 bases from J, with 13 bases in between.

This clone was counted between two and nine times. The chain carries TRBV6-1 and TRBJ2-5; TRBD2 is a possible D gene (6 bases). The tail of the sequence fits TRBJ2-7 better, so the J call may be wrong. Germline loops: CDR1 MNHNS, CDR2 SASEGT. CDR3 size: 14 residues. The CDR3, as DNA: TGTGCCAGCAGTGCCGCCGGGAGCTCCTACGAGCAGTACTTC. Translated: CASSAAGSSYEQYF.

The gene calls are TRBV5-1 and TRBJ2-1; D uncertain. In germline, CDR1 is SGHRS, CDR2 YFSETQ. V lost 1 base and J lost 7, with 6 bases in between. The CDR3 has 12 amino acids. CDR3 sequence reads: CASSLSGNEQFF. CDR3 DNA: TGCGCCAGCAGCTTGTCGGGTAATGAGCAGTTCTTC.

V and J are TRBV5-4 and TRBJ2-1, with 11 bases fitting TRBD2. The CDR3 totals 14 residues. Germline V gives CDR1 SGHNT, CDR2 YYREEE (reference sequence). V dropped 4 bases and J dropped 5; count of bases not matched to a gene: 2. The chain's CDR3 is CASSPLAGDNEQFF. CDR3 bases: TGTGCCAGCAGCCCACTAGCGGGAGACAATGAGCAGTTCTTC.

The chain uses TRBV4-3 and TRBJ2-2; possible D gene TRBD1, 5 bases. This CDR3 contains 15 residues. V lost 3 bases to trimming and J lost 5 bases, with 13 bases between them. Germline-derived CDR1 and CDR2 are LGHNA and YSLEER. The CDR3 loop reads CASSHVSQGTGELFF. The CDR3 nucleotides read TGCGCCAGCAGCCACGTCTCTCAGGGAACCGGGGAGCTGTTTTTT.

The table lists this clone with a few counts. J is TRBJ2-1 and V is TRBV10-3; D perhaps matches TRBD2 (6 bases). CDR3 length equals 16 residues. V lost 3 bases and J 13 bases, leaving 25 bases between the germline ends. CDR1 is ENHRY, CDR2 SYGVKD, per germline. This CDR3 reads CAISEVTGESQDEQFF. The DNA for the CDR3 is TGTGCCATCAGTGAAGTAACGGGAGAGAGCCAGGACGAACAGTTCTTC.

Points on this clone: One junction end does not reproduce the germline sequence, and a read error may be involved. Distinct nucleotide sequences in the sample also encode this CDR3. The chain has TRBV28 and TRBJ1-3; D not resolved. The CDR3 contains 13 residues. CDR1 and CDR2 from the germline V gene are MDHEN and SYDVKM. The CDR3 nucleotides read TGCGCCAGCAGTTTTTTCGCTGGAAACACCATATATTTT. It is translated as CASSFFAGNTIYF.

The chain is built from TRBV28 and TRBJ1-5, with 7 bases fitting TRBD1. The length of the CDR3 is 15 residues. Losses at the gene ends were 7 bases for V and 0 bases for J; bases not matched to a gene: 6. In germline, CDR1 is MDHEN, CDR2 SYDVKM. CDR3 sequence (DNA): TGTGCCAGCAACGGACAGGCCTTTAGCAATCAGCCCCAGCATTTT. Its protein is CASNGQAFSNQPQHF.

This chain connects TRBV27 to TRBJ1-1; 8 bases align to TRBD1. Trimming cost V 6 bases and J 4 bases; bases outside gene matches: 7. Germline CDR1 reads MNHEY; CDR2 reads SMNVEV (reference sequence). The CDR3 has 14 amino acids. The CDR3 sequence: CASRIGQGSTEAFF. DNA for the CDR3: TGTGCCAGCAGGATTGGACAGGGAAGCACTGAAGCTTTCTTT.

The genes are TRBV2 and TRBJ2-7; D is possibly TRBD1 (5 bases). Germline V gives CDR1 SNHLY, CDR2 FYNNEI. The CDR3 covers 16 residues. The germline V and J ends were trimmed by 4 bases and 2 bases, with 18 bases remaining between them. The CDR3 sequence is CASSGGPGPLTYEQYF. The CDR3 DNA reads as TGTGCCAGCAGTGGGGGCCCAGGCCCACTTACCTACGAGCAGTACTTC.